This entry concerns a single T cell receptor (beta chain). Antigen unknown. The source of the sample is a study of beta chain features in type 1 diabetes. Study results and limitations: For Type 1 diabetes patients, all four CD4+ subsets carried TCRB CDR3s that were moderately but significantly shorter.

CDR3 size: 13 residues. The germline gives CDR1 LNHDA, CDR2 SQIVND (reference sequence). V was pared by 4 bases and J by 10 bases, with 13 bases between. TCRB transcripts that were expressed got sequenced, as all of the isolated RNA had been reverse transcribed. Clones were sequenced by immunoSEQ multiplex PCR, and TCRdb holds only the in-frame ones, with some missing. The table shows approximately 250,000 clones, with approximately 11% occurring only once. The sequenced sample was naive CD4+ T cells from blood. The source is a man under 40 with type 1 diabetes. J is TRBJ1-4 and V is TRBV19; D may be TRBD1 (6 bases). The CDR3 loop reads CASSTGVYGKLFF. The DNA for the CDR3 is TGTGCCAGTAGTACAGGGGTTTATGGAAAACTGTTTTTT.